Listed below are T cell receptor beta chains from one sample, sequenced in a study of molecular identifiers for immune sequencing clone quantification. A single record per CDR3 protein comes from TCRdb applying MiXCR to the PCR reads. The sample records more than 250,000 distinct CDR3 sequences, roughly 23% being singletons. Sequencing was performed on naive CD8+ T cells from blood, with Jurkat cell RNA spiked in. These receptors came from a human donor in good health. Some libraries in this study had Jurkat cell RNA spiked in. Each CDR3 is given with its conserved first and last residue. Fields, in order: D gene, V gene, clone size, J gene, CDR3 protein, CDR3 DNA. D genes are given only for firm matches. The listing skips clone size in some rows; elsewhere it reads once, few, many or a size class.

.,TRBV20-1,few,TRBJ2-7,CSARDLEDSRYREQYF,TGCAGTGCTAGAGATCTAGAGGACAGTCGGTACCGCGAGCAGTACTTC
.,TRBV4-1,.,TRBJ2-7,CASSQEQREEQYF,TGCGCCAGCAGCCAAGAACAACGTGAGGAGCAGTACTTC
.,TRBV28,many,TRBJ2-4,CASRRGRFPQNIQYF,TGTGCCAGCCGGCGTGGGAGGTTCCCCCAAAACATTCAGTACTTC
.,TRBV5-4,many,TRBJ2-3,CASSERLLTDTQYF,TGTGCCAGCAGCGAACGGTTGTTGACAGATACGCAGTATTTT
.,TRBV9,many,TRBJ2-5,CASSDGTQETQYF,TGTGCCAGCAGCGACGGGACACAAGAGACCCAGTACTTC
.,TRBV11-2,.,TRBJ2-5,CASSSLLRPQETQYF,TGTGCCAGCAGCTCCCTACTGCGGCCACAAGAGACCCAGTACTTC
TRBD2,TRBV14,many,TRBJ2-3,CASSPGVAGGPDTQYF,TGTGCCAGCAGCCCCGGGGTAGCGGGAGGGCCTGATACGCAGTATTTT
.,TRBV9,many,TRBJ2-3,CASSVVGEVDTQYF,TGTGCCAGCAGCGTAGTGGGGGAGGTAGATACGCAGTATTTT
.,TRBV29-1,many,TRBJ1-1,CSVVQSNTEAFF,TGCAGCGTGGTACAGTCGAACACTGAAGCTTTCTTT
.,TRBV15,many,TRBJ2-3,CATSKFLDGTDTQYF,TGTGCCACCAGCAAATTCCTAGATGGAACAGATACGCAGTATTTT
.,TRBV4-3,many,TRBJ2-3,CASSLGAEQADTQYF,TGCGCCAGCAGCCTAGGGGCGGAGCAAGCAGATACGCAGTATTTT
.,TRBV9,many,TRBJ2-3,CASSSDGGDTQYF,TGTGCCAGCTCCTCAGACGGGGGCGATACGCAGTATTTT
TRBD1,TRBV4-2,.,TRBJ2-1,CASSQETGVHHEQFF,TGTGCCAGCAGCCAGGAGACAGGGGTTCACCATGAGCAGTTCTTC
.,TRBV4-3,.,TRBJ2-1,CASSPAAPGLFYEQFF,TGCGCCAGCAGCCCCGCAGCACCAGGTTTATTCTATGAGCAGTTCTTC
.,TRBV3-2,few,TRBJ2-2,CASSPSRTWGTGELFF,TGTGCCAGCAGTCCCTCACGGACGTGGGGGACCGGGGAGCTGTTTTTT
TRBD2,TRBV6-6,many,TRBJ2-3,CASSYRAGEDHYTDTQYF,TGTGCCAGCAGTTACAGGGCGGGAGAGGACCACTACACAGATACGCAGTATTTT
.,TRBV12-3/TRBV12-4,many,TRBJ1-1,CASSPRVWTEAFF,TGTGCCAGCAGTCCCAGGGTGTGGACTGAAGCTTTCTTT
.,TRBV28,.,TRBJ2-3,CASSFRLGPDTQYF,TGTGCCAGCAGTTTTCGTCTAGGACCAGATACGCAGTATTTT